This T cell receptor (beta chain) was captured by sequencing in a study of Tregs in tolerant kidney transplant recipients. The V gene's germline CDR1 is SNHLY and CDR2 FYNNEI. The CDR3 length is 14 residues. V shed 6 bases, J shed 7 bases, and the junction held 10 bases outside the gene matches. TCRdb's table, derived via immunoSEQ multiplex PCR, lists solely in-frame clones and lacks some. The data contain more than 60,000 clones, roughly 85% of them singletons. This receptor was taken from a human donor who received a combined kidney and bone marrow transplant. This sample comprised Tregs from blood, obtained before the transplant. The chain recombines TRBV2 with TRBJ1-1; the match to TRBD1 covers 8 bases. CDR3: CASRRGQGLGEAFF. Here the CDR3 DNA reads TGTGCCAGCAGGCGCGGACAGGGACTGGGTGAAGCTTTCTTT.